Included here is one TCR beta chain sequence, with context. In its sample, this clonotype was seen a few times. The clone's antigen remains unknown. Mismatch with germline at one junction end may stem from a read error. Libraries were prepared through 5' RACE. Sequenced on an Illumina HiSeq 2500. A second PCR of roughly 7 to 11 cycles was performed with a sample-barcoded 5' primer and a J-beta primer mix. Each TCR beta cDNA molecule received a unique molecular identifier from a template-switch 5' adaptor carrying 12 random nucleotides. At least 2.5 million CDR3-containing paired-end reads were obtained from each sample. The Mint cDNA synthesis kit, primed by a TRBC-specific oligonucleotide, was used to synthesize first-strand cDNA from all RNA. After uracil-DNA glycosylase treatment, a first 18-cycle PCR used universal primers M1SS and BC2_uni_R on all cDNA. The published analysis was carried out like this. For normalization, 1 million high-quality reads, each with a distinct molecular identifier, were randomly selected from each sample. Instead of being binned into consensus sequences, reads with shared molecular identifiers were discarded. MiTCR, run with a Q25 quality threshold and the strictest error-elimination algorithm, handled CDR3 identification, clonotype clustering and error correction. A nonparametric unseen species model using Euler transformation provided a lower-bound estimate of total TCR beta diversity. TCRdb redid the processing of the public reads, applying fastp at Q25 and MiXCR, and retained in-frame beta chains. Each entry is one CDR3 protein sequence, shown with its most common DNA and genes. TCRdb's processing, not the study's, gives the V and J calls here. This sample is represented by 600,000 to 850,000 distinct CDR3 sequences; around a quarter of them were singletons. The ten largest clonotypes hold roughly 9% of the sample.

The donors were roughly 39 Caucasian individuals from Russia, aged roughly 6 to 90 years, who were systemically healthy. About 9.8 milliliters of peripheral blood were drawn from each donor into EDTA-treated Vacutainer tubes. Ficoll-Paque density-gradient centrifugation was used to isolate PBMCs, with at least 6.5 million per sample. Trizol reagent was used to extract total RNA from PBMCs, with at least 5.5 micrograms per sample. For every donor, flow cytometry on a PBMC aliquot measured the percentage of naive CD45RAhigh/CD27high T cells. The data originate from a study of blood T cells in healthy people across ages (dated by TCRdb to about 2015). Background for the entire study: In model experiments, roughly one uniquely barcoded TCR beta cDNA molecule per two T cells was captured by template switching. Using deep sequencing normalized with unique cDNA molecular identifiers, the study measured how TCR beta repertoire diversity changes with age. Two additional independent replicas of 1 million unique cDNA reads from the same blood draw were analyzed for two donors (one aged 18 to 30 and one aged 80 or older). The donors were divided into four age groups: young (average around 15 years), middle-aged (roughly 40), aged (approximately 62) and long-lived (82).

Overall results and qualifications from the work: Estimates of total diversity based on one million sequenced T cells were considered lower bounds and underestimates. The long-lived group showed more naive CD4+ T cells, fewer expanded clones and increased TCR diversity than the aged group, suggesting age selection. Because profiling used bulk unsorted PBMCs, naive and antigen-experienced compartments could not be compared conclusively. As age increased, observed TCR beta diversity per million T cells dropped in a roughly linear way, and a significant reduction was already evident by age 40. A strong correlation was found between observed TCR beta diversity and the percentage of naive T cells measured by flow cytometry. The CMV infection status of donors was not known, potentially confounding age-related changes in expanded clonotypes.

CDR1 is given as LGHDT and CDR2 as YNNKEL, both from the germline V gene (reference sequence). The CDR3, cysteine through phenylalanine, is 15 amino acids long. The only DNA kept is the CDR3, 45 bases in frame from the first base. These same data were also listed under a study on T cells of mothers and their children. In that second paper, the authors write: Donors were nine systemically healthy Caucasian individuals: three mothers and their six children. cDNA synthesis used all of the extracted RNA, with about 1.5 ug of RNA in each 15 ul reaction. In the second PCR, the M1S primer added sample barcodes and 2-4 random nucleotides. Over 9 million TCR beta CDR3 reads came from each mother, compared with around 3 million reads from each child. Thymic selection similarly shapes TCR recombination output in related and unrelated pairs, with minor effect from inherited differences. Related mother-child pairs always showed normalized repertoire overlap that was slightly higher than in unrelated mother-child pairs, though the difference was never significant. No persistent microchimeric T cell clones were found, with a detection sensitivity of 85 to 100 clones per million clonotypes. In the study, deep NGS was used to compare the TCR beta repertoires of mothers and children, and features distinguishing related mother-child pairs from unrelated individuals were sought. The mean age was roughly 36 +/- 4 years for the mothers and approximately 11 +/- 4 years for the children. After adapters were ligated using NEBNext reagents, the libraries underwent 100+100 nt paired-end sequencing on an Illumina HiSeq 2000. Mother and child libraries were prepared a month apart and sequenced in separate runs to prevent cross-contamination. For each donor, between 500,000 and 2,000,000 distinct TCR beta clonotypes were identified. Naive TCR beta clonotypes were estimated from low-frequency clonotypes matched to each donor's FACS-determined naive share, without sorting.

In this chain, TRBV3-1 is recombined with TRBJ2-3; 8 bases in the junction line up with TRBD2. The sequenced material came from blood. The sequence was collected from a boy younger than 18 in good health. This receptor has the CDR3 CASSLSGVGTDTQYF. The nucleotides are TGCGCCAGCAGCCTTAGCGGGGTGGGTACAGATACGCAGTATTTT.